This TCR beta chain derives from a study of OX40 agonist ivuxolimab in advanced cancers. Study as a whole: Ivuxolimab is an agonistic anti-OX40 (CD134) antibody, and patients were treated with it. Prior anti-PD-1, anti-PD-L1 or anti-CTLA-4 therapy was allowed; 35% to 40% had some.

Produced via immunoSEQ multiplex PCR; TCRdb's table is partial and in-frame only. This sample has around 34,000 clones, with 80% to 85% found just once. Excluded were patients having autoimmune disease history or systemic immunosuppression. V was shortened by 4 bases and J by 9 bases, with 19 bases between the two germline ends. CDR3 length equals 14 residues. In germline, CDR1 is SGHVS, CDR2 FQNEAQ. The source is an adult with an advanced solid tumor such as melanoma, head and neck, liver or kidney cancer. The sample here was CD4+ or CD8+ T cells sorted from blood, taken in a trial of the OX40 agonist ivuxolimab. This sequence joins TRBV7-8 and TRBJ2-7; D is undetermined. The CDR3 region is CASSSTRTYTGQYF. The CDR3 coding sequence is TGTGCCAGCAGCTCAACCAGAACCTATACTGGGCAGTACTTC.